This T cell receptor (beta chain) is from a study of blood T cell repertoires in COVID-19. In the study overall: Samples representing acute and convalescent COVID-19 were sourced from the United States, Italy and Spain.

V lost 3 bases to trimming and J lost 1 base, with 10 bases between them. In germline, CDR1 is LNHDA, CDR2 SQIVND (reference sequence). The CDR3 is 15 amino acids. Clones were read by immunoSEQ multiplex PCR, and TCRdb kept only the in-frame ones, dropping some. The profile shows approximately 300,000 clones, 70% to 90% of them singletons. Recruits, aged roughly 18 to 89 years, lived in roughly 22 US areas. Self-reported history from a screening survey and questionnaire set each donor's cohort. Recovered Cohort 3 donors showed two negative PCRs, clearance, or symptom resolution. The V gene is TRBV19, the J gene TRBJ1-5; D ambiguous. The sequenced sample was PBMCs or T cells enriched from blood (not recorded which). This TCR came from a woman under 30 who had recovered from COVID-19. In DNA, the CDR3 is TGTGCCAGTAGTATTGAACCGCTAAGCAATCAGCCCCAGCATTTT. This codes for CASSIEPLSNQPQHF.